This T cell receptor beta chain comes out of a study of regulatory T cells in long-lasting Graves disease. This clonotype was observed a single time. Regarding time point: persistent/refractory GD, antithyroid drugs over 5 years with positive TRAb. Making the TCR library involved RNA that had been extracted from PBMCs. TCR beta libraries were built with iRepertoire HTBI primers and Arm-PCR of CDR3 regions. MiXCR, run by TCRdb on the multiplex PCR reads, gives a single entry per CDR3 protein. This table has hundreds of thousands of distinct CDR3 sequences, 20% appearing once. Germline CDR1 and CDR2: LGHNA and YNFKEQ. The CDR3 is 22 amino acids. The V gene lost 1 base and the J gene lost 1 base, with 31 bases spanning the gap.

The chain links TRBV4-2 to TRBJ2-5, with a tentative D call TRBD2 (6 bases). Source: peripheral blood mononuclear cells (PBMCs), taken when the disease was refractory, from a patient treated with antithyroid drugs. The TCR sequence derives from a female donor with Graves disease. The CDR3 protein is CASSQVDREVLGPGMSQETQYF. The CDR3 DNA reads TGTGCCAGCAGCCAAGTTGATAGGGAGGTACTAGGCCCCGGTATGTCCCAAGAGACCCAGTACTTC.